A selection of T cell receptor beta chains follows, all from one sample in a study of blood T cells in healthy people across ages. TCRdb ran MiXCR on the 5' RACE reads and lists one entry per CDR3 protein. This sample carries hundreds of thousands of distinct CDR3 sequences, roughly 25% of them seen once, and the ten largest clones take 8% to 10%. These data are also associated with another study on T cells of mothers and their children.

Sequenced material: blood. The origin of the receptors is a boy between 5 and 17 years old in good health. Each CDR3 is given with its conserved first and last residue. The D gene is left open where the match is weak. The listing skips clone size in some rows; elsewhere it reads once, few, many or a size class.

j_call clone_size v_call d_call cdr3_aa cdr3_nt
TRBJ1-1 - TRBV5-1 - CASWASRENTEAFF TGCGCCAGCTGGGCTTCTAGGGAGAACACTGAAGCTTTCTTT
TRBJ2-5 - TRBV7-8 TRBD2 CASSLETSGRVAETQYF TGTGCCAGCAGCTTAGAGACTAGCGGGAGGGTAGCAGAGACCCAGTACTTC
TRBJ1-5 few TRBV28 - CASSLSFDRTYQPQHF TGTGCCAGCAGTTTATCATTCGACAGGACCTATCAGCCCCAGCATTTT
TRBJ2-3 - TRBV7-3 - CASSLIPSSTDTQYF TGTGCCAGCAGCTTAATTCCTAGTAGCACAGATACGCAGTATTTT
TRBJ2-7 few TRBV6-5 - CASSTDGRAYEQYF TGTGCCAGCAGTACTGATGGACGAGCCTACGAGCAGTACTTC
TRBJ1-6 - TRBV7-9 - CASSSDGSSYNSPLHF TGTGCCAGCAGCTCCGACGGGAGCTCCTATAATTCACCCCTCCACTTT
TRBJ2-5 many TRBV7-2 - CASSTPTSPERGETQYF TGTGCCAGCAGCACCCCGACTAGCCCCGAGAGGGGGGAGACCCAGTACTTC
TRBJ2-7 - TRBV21-1 - CASSKVPGQGSYEQYF TGTGCCAGCAGCAAAGTCCCCGGACAGGGTTCCTACGAGCAGTACTTC
TRBJ1-5 - TRBV12-3/TRBV12-4 TRBD1 CASSLWFSKQGYGNQPQHF TGTGCCAGCAGTTTATGGTTCTCTAAACAGGGGTACGGAAATCAGCCCCAGCATTTT
TRBJ2-7 - TRBV4-1 TRBD1 CASSQGTGTWDEQYF TGCGCCAGCAGCCAGGGGACAGGGACCTGGGACGAGCAGTACTTC
TRBJ1-2 - TRBV13 - CASSLGRGGGYGYTF TGTGCCAGCAGCTTAGGCCGAGGAGGGGGCTATGGCTACACCTTC
TRBJ2-1 few TRBV20-1 TRBD2 CSARDGVVGGPGMDEQFF TGCAGTGCTAGAGATGGCGTGGTGGGAGGGCCTGGGATGGATGAGCAGTTCTTC
TRBJ1-2 - TRBV20-1 - CSARPRGANYGYTF TGCAGTGCTAGGCCCAGGGGAGCTAACTATGGCTACACCTTC
TRBJ2-1 - TRBV14 - CASSQVSHLYEQFF TGTGCCAGCAGCCAAGTCAGCCACCTCTATGAGCAGTTCTTC